This T cell receptor beta chain originates from a study of T cells after yellow fever vaccination. This clonotype was found many times. The CDR3 covers 14 residues. V trimming: 8 bases; J trimming: 3 bases; junction bases outside the gene matches: 5. TCRdb analysed the 5' RACE reads with MiXCR anew, one entry per CDR3 protein. Seen here are over 110,000 distinct CDR3 sequences, 7.7% observed once, and the top ten hold approximately 0.78%. This receptor was obtained from a man under 40 who received the YFV17D yellow fever vaccine. The material was CD4+ T cells sorted from PBMCs, obtained 5 days after the yellow fever booster vaccination. The V gene is TRBV12-3 or TRBV12-4, the J gene TRBJ2-3; TRBD2 agrees at 10 bases. CDR3 loop: CASGYSGRTDTQYF. Here the CDR3 DNA reads TGTGCCAGCGGGTATAGCGGGAGGACAGATACGCAGTATTTT.